These T cell receptor beta chains were read from a single sample in a study of T cell responses to AZD1222 COVID-19 vaccine. TCRdb's copy holds only in-frame clones and misses some; the assay was immunoSEQ multiplex PCR. Of 78,000 or so clones listed, 80% are singletons. This specimen consisted of peripheral blood, obtained 28 days after the second AZD1222 dose. The receptors derive from an adult who received the AZD1222 COVID-19 vaccine. Both conserved end residues are part of each CDR3. A D gene is named only where the DNA matches it firmly. Clone size is stated in some rows and not others, as once, few, many or a class when expanded.

TRBV6-5	TRBJ2-1	.	few	TGTGCCACCCGCGGATCCAGTGGCTATGAGCAGTTCTTC	CATRGSSGYEQFF
TRBV6-5	TRBJ2-7	.	.	TGTGCCAGCAGTTACTCAGGGACAACAATTTACGAGCAGTACTTC	CASSYSGTTIYEQYF
TRBV7-8	TRBJ2-5	TRBD2	.	TGTGCCAGCAGCCGAGGACTAGCGGAAGAGACCCAGTACTTC	CASSRGLAEETQYF
TRBV7-2	TRBJ2-3	TRBD2	.	TGTGCCAGCAGCTCATCCGGGACTAGCGTAAGCACAGATACGCAGTATTTT	CASSSSGTSVSTDTQYF
TRBV10-3	TRBJ1-2	.	.	TGTGCCATCTCAAGGGTGGTGAGGTATGGCTACACCTTC	CAISRVVRYGYTF
TRBV28	TRBJ1-4	.	.	TGTGCCAGCAGTTCCCCCCCAGGGGCCGTTAATGAAAAACTGTTTTTT	CASSSPPGAVNEKLFF
TRBV19	TRBJ2-1	TRBD2	.	TGTGCCAGTCAAAGCGGGGGATCCGAAGATGAGCAGTTCTTC	CASQSGGSEDEQFF
TRBV27	TRBJ2-6	.	.	TGTGCCAGCACCCCCCGGTGGGCGGTTGGGGCCAACGTCCTGACTTTC	CASTPRWAVGANVLTF
TRBV20-1	TRBJ1-1	.	.	TGCAGTGCTAGTCCAGACATGAACACTGAAGCTTTCTTT	CSASPDMNTEAFF
TRBV6-2/TRBV6-3	TRBJ2-7	.	.	TGTGCCAGCAGTTCCACTTCCGGGACTCCGTGGGGCGAGCAGTACTTC	CASSSTSGTPWGEQYF
TRBV6-5	TRBJ2-3	.	few	TGTGCCAGCAGTTACTTCACAGATACGCAGTATTTT	CASSYFTDTQYF
TRBV28	TRBJ1-6	.	few	TGTGCCAGCAGTACTACGGGCGCACCCCTCCACTTT	CASSTTGAPLHF
TRBV30	TRBJ1-1	.	few	TGTGCCTGGAGTGGGGCCGGGGCTTCTTGGAACACTGAAGCTTTCTTT	CAWSGAGASWNTEAFF
TRBV21-1	TRBJ1-3	.	.	TGTGCCAGCAGCAATCGTGTATCGGGATCTGGAAACACCATATATTTT	CASSNRVSGSGNTIYF
TRBV6-2/TRBV6-3	TRBJ2-7	TRBD1	.	TGTGCCAGCAGTTACACACGGGACAGGGGCTACGAGCAGTACTTC	CASSYTRDRGYEQYF
TRBV14	TRBJ2-2	.	.	TGTGCCAGCAGCCCATCATTTAACACCGGGGAGCTGTTTTTT	CASSPSFNTGELFF
TRBV6-5	TRBJ2-6	.	.	TGTGCCAGCAGTTACGATTCCTCTGGGGCCAACGTCCTGACTTTC	CASSYDSSGANVLTF
TRBV28	TRBJ1-1	.	.	TGTGCCAGCAGTTTAGGGACTGGGGGGACTGAAGCTTTCTTT	CASSLGTGGTEAFF
TRBV21-1	TRBJ1-1	.	.	TGTGCCAGCAGCAAAGAGAGGGAAATGAACACTGAAGCTTTCTTT	CASSKEREMNTEAFF
TRBV7-8	TRBJ1-4	.	.	TGTGCCAGCAGCTTGACAGCGCTTAATGAAAAACTGTTTTTT	CASSLTALNEKLFF
TRBV6-2/TRBV6-3	TRBJ2-1	TRBD2	.	TGTGCCAGCAGTTACAGGACTAGAAACGGTGAGCAGTTCTTC	CASSYRTRNGEQFF
TRBV5-1	TRBJ2-6	.	.	TGCGCCAGCAGCTTGATAGGTGAAGGGGCCAACGTCCTGACTTTC	CASSLIGEGANVLTF
TRBV28	TRBJ2-2	.	few	TGTGCCAGCAGTTTTTCGGGATGGATGAACACCGGGGAGCTGTTTTTT	CASSFSGWMNTGELFF
TRBV18	TRBJ1-2	.	.	TGTGCCAGCTCACCTCAAAATTATGGCTACACCTTC	CASSPQNYGYTF
TRBV11-3	TRBJ2-7	TRBD2	few	TGTGCCAGCAGCTTGGGGTTACGGGAGGGTTTATACGAGCAGTACTTC	CASSLGLREGLYEQYF
TRBV9	TRBJ2-2	TRBD2	.	TGTGCCAGCAGCGTACGGGGGGACACCGGGGAGCTGTTTTTT	CASSVRGDTGELFF
TRBV3-1/TRBV3-2	TRBJ2-1	TRBD2	.	TGTGCCAGCAGCCAAGATCTCTGGAGACTAGCGGGCAATGAGCAGTTCTTC	CASSQDLWRLAGNEQFF
TRBV3-1/TRBV3-2	TRBJ2-7	TRBD1	.	TGTGCCAGCAGCCCCACCGGGACAGGGTTCGAGCAGTACTTC	CASSPTGTGFEQYF
TRBV9	TRBJ1-6	.	.	TGTGCCAGCAGCGTAACCCCAGAGACGGAGTCACCCCTCCACTTT	CASSVTPETESPLHF
TRBV28	TRBJ2-4	.	.	TGTGCCAGCAGTTTATTGGTGGGGCAGGGCCGAAACATTCAGTACTTC	CASSLLVGQGRNIQYF
TRBV5-8	TRBJ2-7	TRBD2	.	TGTGCCAGCAGCTTGGCTAGCGGGGGGACCTACGAGCAGTACTTC	CASSLASGGTYEQYF
TRBV5-1	TRBJ1-2	.	.	TGCGCCAGCAGCTGGGACACTTATCCACTGAGCTACACCTTC	CASSWDTYPLSYTF
TRBV9	TRBJ2-5	TRBD2	.	TGTGCCAGCAGCCCACTAGCGGGAGAGGGGACCCAGTACTTC	CASSPLAGEGTQYF
TRBV2	TRBJ1-2	.	.	TGTGCCAGCAGTGAAGTACAATGGCGCTACACCTTC	CASSEVQWRYTF
TRBV6-1	TRBJ2-1	.	.	TGTGCCAGCAGTGAACAAGCGGGTTACTCCTACAATGAGCAGTTCTTC	CASSEQAGYSYNEQFF
TRBV13	TRBJ2-3	TRBD2	.	TGTGCCAGCAGCCCTGGACTAGCGGGGGCCCATACGCAGTATTTT	CASSPGLAGAHTQYF
TRBV4-3	TRBJ1-1	.	.	TGCGCCAGCAGCCCCCAAGGGGGGATATTGAACACTGAAGCTTTCTTT	CASSPQGGILNTEAFF
TRBV6-1	TRBJ2-7	.	.	TGTGCCAGCAGTGAAGCGCCGGCAGGACGTGCGGGATACTCCTACGAGCAGTACTTC	CASSEAPAGRAGYSYEQYF
TRBV9	TRBJ2-2	.	.	TGTGCCAGCAGCGTTCTTCCGGGACGTACGGTCGCCGGGGAGCTGTTTTTT	CASSVLPGRTVAGELFF
TRBV28	TRBJ2-7	.	.	TGTGCCAGCAGACCCAATCTGGGGGCTGCCTACGAGCAGTACTTC	CASRPNLGAAYEQYF
TRBV29-1	TRBJ2-1	.	.	TGCAGCGTTGTAGGCGGGACCCTTGGCCGCAATGAGCAGTTCTTC	CSVVGGTLGRNEQFF
TRBV10-1	TRBJ2-5	TRBD2	.	TGCGCCAGCAGTGAGTCGAGCGGGGGCCTCCAAGAGACCCAGTACTTC	CASSESSGGLQETQYF
TRBV20-1	TRBJ1-1	.	.	TGCAGTGCTAGAGGTGGGGGGGGAGCTTTCTTT	CSARGGGGAFF
TRBV18	TRBJ2-1	.	.	TGTGCCAGCTCAGAGACGGACAATGAGCAGTTCTTC	CASSETDNEQFF
TRBV10-2	TRBJ2-7	TRBD2	.	TGCGCCAGCAGTGACCCTGGCGGGGGGGCCTACGAGCAGTACTTC	CASSDPGGGAYEQYF
TRBV28	TRBJ2-7	.	.	TGTGCCAGCAGCGACACTTTACACATATCCTACGAGCAGTACTTC	CASSDTLHISYEQYF
TRBV7-9	TRBJ2-2	TRBD1	.	TGTGCCAGCAGGGGTTGGGGGACAGGGGCAGTCTCGAACACCGGGGAGCTGTTTTTT	CASRGWGTGAVSNTGELFF
TRBV19	TRBJ1-1	TRBD1	once	TGTGCCAGTAGTGTAAACAGGGGGACTGAAGCTTTCTTT	CASSVNRGTEAFF
TRBV20-1	TRBJ2-1	.	once	TGCAGTGCTAGTCGGGTAGTAGGGAATGAGCAGTTCTTC	CSASRVVGNEQFF
TRBV7-8	TRBJ1-5	.	.	TGTGCCAGCAGCTTGGACAGAAATCAGCCCCAGCATTTT	CASSLDRNQPQHF
TRBV19	TRBJ2-1	.	once	TGTGCCAGTAGTATAAACTTCTTTTCCTACAATGAGCAGTTCTTC	CASSINFFSYNEQFF
TRBV6-5	TRBJ2-1	.	.	TGTGCCAGCAGTCGAACAGGGTCCAATGAGCAGTTCTTC	CASSRTGSNEQFF
TRBV7-8	TRBJ2-3	TRBD2	.	TGTGCCAGCAGCTCCACGATTAGCGGGAGCCGGGTAACGCAGTATTTT	CASSSTISGSRVTQYF
TRBV6-5	TRBJ2-3	.	.	TGTGCCAGCAGCCTAGGACAGAGCACAGATACGCAGTATTTT	CASSLGQSTDTQYF
TRBV27	TRBJ2-7	.	once	TGTGCCAGCAGTTTAAGGGCTTCTTACGAGCAGTACTTC	CASSLRASYEQYF
TRBV27	TRBJ2-2	.	.	TGTGCCAGCAACCCAGGAAACACCGGGGAGCTGTTTTTT	CASNPGNTGELFF
TRBV4-1	TRBJ1-3	TRBD1	.	TGCGCCAGCAGCCACGACGGGGACAGGGGGGCGCACACCATATATTTT	CASSHDGDRGAHTIYF
TRBV11-2	TRBJ1-1	TRBD1	.	TGTGCCAGCAGCGTAGACAGGGGTTCTGAAGCTTTCTTT	CASSVDRGSEAFF
TRBV6-5	TRBJ2-6	.	.	TGTGCCAGCACTAGGCAGTTTGGGGCCAACGTCCTGACTTTC	CASTRQFGANVLTF